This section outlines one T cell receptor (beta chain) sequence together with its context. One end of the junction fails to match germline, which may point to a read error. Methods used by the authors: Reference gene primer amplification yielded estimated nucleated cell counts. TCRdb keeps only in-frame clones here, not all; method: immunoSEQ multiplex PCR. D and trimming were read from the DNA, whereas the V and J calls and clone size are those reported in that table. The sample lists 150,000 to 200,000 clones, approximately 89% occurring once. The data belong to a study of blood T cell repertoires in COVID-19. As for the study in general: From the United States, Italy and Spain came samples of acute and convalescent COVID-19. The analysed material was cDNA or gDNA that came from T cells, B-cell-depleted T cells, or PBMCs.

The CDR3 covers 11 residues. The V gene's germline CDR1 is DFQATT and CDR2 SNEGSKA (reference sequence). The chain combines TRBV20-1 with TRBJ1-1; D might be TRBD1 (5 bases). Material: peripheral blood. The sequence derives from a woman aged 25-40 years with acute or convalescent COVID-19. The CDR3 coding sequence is TGCAGTGCTAGTATTACGGAGGGGCTTATCTTT. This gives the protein CSASITEGLIF.